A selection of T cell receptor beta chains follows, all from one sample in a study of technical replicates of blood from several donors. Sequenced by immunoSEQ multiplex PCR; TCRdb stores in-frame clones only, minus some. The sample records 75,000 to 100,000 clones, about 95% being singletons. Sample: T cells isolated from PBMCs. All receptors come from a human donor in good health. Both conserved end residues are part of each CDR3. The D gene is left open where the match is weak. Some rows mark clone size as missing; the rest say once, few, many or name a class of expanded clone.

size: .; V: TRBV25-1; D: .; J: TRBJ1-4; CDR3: CAPMEGNEKLFF; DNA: TGTGCCCCGATGGAGGGTAATGAAAAACTGTTTTTT
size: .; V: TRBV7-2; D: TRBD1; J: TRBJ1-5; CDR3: CASTADRGLGNQPQHF; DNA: TGTGCCAGCACCGCAGACAGGGGGTTAGGCAATCAGCCCCAGCATTTT
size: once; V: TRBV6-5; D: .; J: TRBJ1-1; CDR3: CASWGLGNTEAFF; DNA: TGTGCCAGCTGGGGGCTGGGGAACACTGAAGCTTTCTTT
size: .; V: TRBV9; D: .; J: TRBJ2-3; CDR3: CASSVGQGLTDTQYF; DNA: TGTGCCAGCAGCGTAGGCCAGGGGCTCACAGATACGCAGTATTTT
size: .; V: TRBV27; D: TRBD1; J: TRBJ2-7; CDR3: CASSLTGTAPYEQYF; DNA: TGTGCCAGCAGTTTAACCGGGACAGCACCCTACGAGCAGTACTTC
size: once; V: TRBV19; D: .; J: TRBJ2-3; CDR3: CASTSNRADTQYF; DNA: TGTGCCAGTACCTCTAACAGGGCAGATACGCAGTATTTT
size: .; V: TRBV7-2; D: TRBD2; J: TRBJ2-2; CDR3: CASSLTSDLNTGELFF; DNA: TGTGCCAGCAGCTTAACTAGCGACCTGAACACCGGGGAGCTGTTTTTT
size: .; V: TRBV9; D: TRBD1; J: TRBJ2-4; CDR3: CASSTQGTEAKNIQYF; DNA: TGTGCCAGCTCTACCCAGGGGACAGAAGCCAAAAACATTCAGTACTTC
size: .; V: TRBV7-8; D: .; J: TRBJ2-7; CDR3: CASSPGTFSYEQYF; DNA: TGTGCCAGCAGCCCCGGGACTTTCTCCTACGAGCAGTACTTC
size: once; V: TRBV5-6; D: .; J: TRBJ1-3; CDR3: CASSLARTVSLLSGNTIYF; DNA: TGTGCCAGCAGCTTGGCCCGGACAGTTAGCCTACTCTCTGGAAACACCATATATTTT
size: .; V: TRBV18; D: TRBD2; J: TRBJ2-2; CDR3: CASSPSGRWGTGELFF; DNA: TGTGCCAGCTCACCGTCCGGGAGGTGGGGCACCGGGGAGCTGTTTTTT
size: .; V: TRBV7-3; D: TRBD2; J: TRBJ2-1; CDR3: CASSLNGGMGNEQFF; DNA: TGTGCCAGCAGCTTAAACGGGGGGATGGGCAATGAGCAGTTCTTC
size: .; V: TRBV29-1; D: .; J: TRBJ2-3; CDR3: CSAGWQSDTQYF; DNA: TGCAGCGCGGGGTGGCAGTCAGATACGCAGTATTTT
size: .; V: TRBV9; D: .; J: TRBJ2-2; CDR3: CASSPKIALHTGELFF; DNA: TGTGCCAGCAGCCCGAAAATAGCCTTGCACACCGGGGAGCTGTTTTTT
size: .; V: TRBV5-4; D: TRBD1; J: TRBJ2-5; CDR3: CASSPGQGARETQYF; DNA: TGTGCCAGCAGCCCAGGACAGGGGGCGCGGGAGACCCAGTACTTC
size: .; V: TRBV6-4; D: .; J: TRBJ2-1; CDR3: CASREVGDLKSSYNEQFF; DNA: TGTGCCAGCAGGGAGGTGGGGGACTTGAAAAGCTCCTACAATGAGCAGTTCTTC
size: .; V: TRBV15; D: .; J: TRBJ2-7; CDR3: CATSREAGYEQYF; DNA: TGTGCCACCAGCAGAGAAGCAGGGTACGAGCAGTACTTC
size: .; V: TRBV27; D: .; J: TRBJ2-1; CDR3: CASSLIGGNEQFF; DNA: TGTGCCAGCAGTTTAATAGGGGGCAATGAGCAGTTCTTC
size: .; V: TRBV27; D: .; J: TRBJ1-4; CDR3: CASSFYRRREKLFF; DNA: TGTGCCAGCAGTTTTTATCGGAGGCGTGAAAAACTGTTTTTT
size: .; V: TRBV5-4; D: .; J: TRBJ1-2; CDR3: CASSLYGVGGYTF; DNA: TGTGCCAGCAGCCTCTATGGAGTAGGTGGCTACACCTTC
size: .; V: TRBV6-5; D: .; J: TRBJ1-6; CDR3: CASYGGGSPLHF; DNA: TGTGCCAGCTATGGCGGGGGTTCACCCCTCCACTTT
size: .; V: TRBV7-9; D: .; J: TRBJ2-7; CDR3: CAVREEYEQYF; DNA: TGTGCCGTGAGGGAGGAGTACGAGCAGTACTTC
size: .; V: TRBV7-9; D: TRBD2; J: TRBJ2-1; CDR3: CASSLLAGEGNEQFF; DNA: TGTGCCAGCAGCTTGCTAGCGGGAGAAGGCAATGAGCAGTTCTTC
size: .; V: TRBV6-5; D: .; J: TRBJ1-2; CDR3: CASSYSIGELDYGYTF; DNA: TGTGCCAGCAGTTACTCGATAGGGGAATTAGACTATGGCTACACCTTC
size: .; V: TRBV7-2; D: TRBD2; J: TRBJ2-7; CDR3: CASSLAGLAGGAYEQYF; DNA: TGTGCCAGCAGCTTAGCGGGACTAGCGGGAGGGGCCTACGAGCAGTACTTC
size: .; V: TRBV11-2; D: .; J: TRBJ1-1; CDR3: CASSLDRRGWSEAFF; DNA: TGTGCCAGCAGCTTAGATCGTCGAGGATGGTCTGAAGCTTTCTTT
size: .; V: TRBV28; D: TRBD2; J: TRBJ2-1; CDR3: CASSFRLAGLEQFF; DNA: TGTGCCAGCAGTTTTAGACTAGCGGGACTCGAGCAGTTCTTC
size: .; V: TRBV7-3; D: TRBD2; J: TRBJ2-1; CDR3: CASSPSGISSYNEQFF; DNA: TGTGCCAGCAGCCCTAGCGGAATAAGCTCCTACAATGAGCAGTTCTTC
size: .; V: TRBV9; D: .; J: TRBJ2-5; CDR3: CASSVTSSVGQETQYF; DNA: TGTGCCAGCAGCGTAACCTCCAGCGTCGGCCAAGAGACCCAGTACTTC
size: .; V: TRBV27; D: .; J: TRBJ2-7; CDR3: CASRRSFEQYF; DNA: TGTGCCAGTCGCAGATCATTCGAGCAGTACTTC
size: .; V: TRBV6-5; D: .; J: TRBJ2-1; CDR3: CASSYYLGSNEQFF; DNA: TGTGCCAGCAGTTACTATTTAGGGAGCAATGAGCAGTTCTTC
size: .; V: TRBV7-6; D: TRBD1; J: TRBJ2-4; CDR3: CASSGAPGRTGGSKDIQYF; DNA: TGTGCCAGCAGCGGGGCTCCAGGGAGGACAGGGGGCTCAAAGGACATTCAGTACTTC
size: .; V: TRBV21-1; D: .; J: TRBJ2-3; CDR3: CASTYIAGTPSTDTQYF; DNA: TGTGCCAGCACCTACATAGCGGGGACACCTAGCACAGATACGCAGTATTTT
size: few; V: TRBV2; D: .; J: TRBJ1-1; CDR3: CASSEALRRGDVNTEAFF; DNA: TGTGCCAGCAGTGAAGCGCTTAGGAGGGGTGATGTGAACACTGAAGCTTTCTTT
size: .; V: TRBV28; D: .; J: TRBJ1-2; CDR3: CASSFEDYGYTF; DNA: TGTGCCAGCAGTTTCGAGGACTATGGCTACACCTTC
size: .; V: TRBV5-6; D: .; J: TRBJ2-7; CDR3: CASSLAARAEQYF; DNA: TGTGCCAGCAGCTTGGCCGCCAGGGCCGAGCAGTACTTC
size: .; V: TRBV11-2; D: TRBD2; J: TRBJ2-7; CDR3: CATGWGGTSYEQYF; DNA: TGTGCGACCGGGTGGGGGGGGACCTCCTACGAGCAGTACTTC
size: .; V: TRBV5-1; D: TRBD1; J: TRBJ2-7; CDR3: CASSSSGTGLSYEQYF; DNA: TGCGCCAGCAGCTCATCCGGGACAGGACTCTCCTACGAGCAGTACTTC
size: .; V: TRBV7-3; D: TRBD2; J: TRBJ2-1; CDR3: CASSPRGREVSYNEQFF; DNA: TGTGCCAGCAGCCCACGGGGGCGGGAGGTCTCCTACAATGAGCAGTTCTTC
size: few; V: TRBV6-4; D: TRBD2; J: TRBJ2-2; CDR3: CASSETSGDTGELFF; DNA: TGTGCCAGCAGCGAGACTAGCGGAGACACCGGGGAGCTGTTTTTT
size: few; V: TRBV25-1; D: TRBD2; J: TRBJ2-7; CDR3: CASQTPGLAGAYEQYF; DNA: TGTGCCAGCCAGACTCCTGGACTAGCGGGAGCCTACGAGCAGTACTTC
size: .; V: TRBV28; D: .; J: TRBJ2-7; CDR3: CASTASRHEQYF; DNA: TGTGCCAGCACTGCTTCGCGCCACGAGCAGTACTTC
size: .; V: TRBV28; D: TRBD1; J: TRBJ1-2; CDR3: CASSPLGQGYYGYTF; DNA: TGTGCCAGCAGTCCCCTCGGACAGGGTTACTATGGCTACACCTTC
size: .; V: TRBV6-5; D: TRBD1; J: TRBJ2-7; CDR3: CASSLPGGYEQYF; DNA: TGTGCCAGCAGTTTACCAGGGGGCTACGAGCAGTACTTC
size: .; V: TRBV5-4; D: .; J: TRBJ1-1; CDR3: CASSSGGLNEAFF; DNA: TGTGCCAGCAGCTCGGGGGGTTTAAATGAAGCTTTCTTT
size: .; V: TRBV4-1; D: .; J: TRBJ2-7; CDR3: CASSRLDSVSYEQYF; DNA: TGCGCCAGCAGCCGTTTGGACAGCGTCTCCTACGAGCAGTACTTC
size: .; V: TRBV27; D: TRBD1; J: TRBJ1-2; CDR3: CASSLQGAVGYTF; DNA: TGTGCCAGCAGTTTACAGGGGGCAGTTGGCTACACCTTC
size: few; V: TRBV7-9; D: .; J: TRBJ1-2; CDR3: CASSLHGDYGYTF; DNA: TGTGCCAGCAGCTTACACGGAGACTATGGCTACACCTTC
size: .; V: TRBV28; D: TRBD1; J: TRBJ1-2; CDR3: CASRDPGTGFYGGYTF; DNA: TGTGCCAGCAGGGATCCCGGGACAGGGTTTTATGGAGGCTACACCTTC
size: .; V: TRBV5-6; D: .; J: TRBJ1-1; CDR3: CASSLNQLAFF; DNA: TGTGCCAGCAGCTTGAATCAACTAGCTTTCTTT
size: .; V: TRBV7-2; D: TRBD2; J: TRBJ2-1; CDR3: CASSLLAGVPNEQFF; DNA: TGTGCCAGCAGCTTACTAGCGGGAGTCCCCAATGAGCAGTTCTTC
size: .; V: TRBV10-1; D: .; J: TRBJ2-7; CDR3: CASSSGTNSEQYF; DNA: TGCGCCAGCAGTTCCGGGACAAATTCCGAGCAGTACTTC
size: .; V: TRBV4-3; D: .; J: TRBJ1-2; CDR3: CASSPYDRKVGYTF; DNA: TGCGCCAGCAGCCCGTACGACAGGAAAGTTGGCTACACCTTC
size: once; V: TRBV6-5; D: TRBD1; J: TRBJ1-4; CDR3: CASTRKQGVLEKLFF; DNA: TGTGCCAGCACTAGGAAACAGGGGGTTTTGGAAAAACTGTTTTTT
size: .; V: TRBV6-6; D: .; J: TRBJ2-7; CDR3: CASSYTAYEQYF; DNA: TGTGCCAGCAGTTACACTGCCTACGAGCAGTACTTC
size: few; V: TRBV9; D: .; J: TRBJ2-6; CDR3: CASSSKLTGANVLTF; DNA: TGTGCCAGCAGCTCCAAACTGACTGGGGCCAACGTCCTGACTTTC
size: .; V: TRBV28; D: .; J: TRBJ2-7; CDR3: CASSFLSESYEQYF; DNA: TGTGCCAGCAGTTTCCTGTCTGAGTCCTACGAGCAGTACTTC